This section outlines one TCR beta chain sequence together with its context. What it binds is unknown. The protocol was immunoSEQ multiplex PCR, while the TCRdb copy is restricted to in-frame clones and leaves out a portion. The sample consists of almost 750,000 clones, 55% to 80% of them appearing once. This specimen belongs to a study of shared clonotypes between healthy human individuals. Study background: Each donor's CD8 memory used one plate, CD8 naive two, each CD4 subset three. Study-level results: Some clonotypes were shared by all four sorted-subset donors, while others were not shared. The non-shared ones had lower generation probabilities than the shared ones. Only blood samples were collected, and tissue repertoires likely differ.

With 4 bases removed from V and 2 bases from J, the gap between germline ends came to 9 bases. The CDR3 extends over 14 amino acids. Germline lookup yields CDR1 LNHNV and CDR2 YYDKDF (reference sequence). Sequences were obtained from memory CD4+ T cells sorted from blood. The subset is: CD45RA-negative fraction. V usage is TRBV15 and J usage is TRBJ2-1; unclear D gene. This clonotype was obtained from a woman in her twenties or thirties in good health. As DNA, the CDR3 is TGTGCCACCAGCACATTAGTTGCCTACAATGAGCAGTTCTTC. Translated: CATSTLVAYNEQFF.